What follows is one T cell receptor beta chain and its context. What it binds is unknown. The data were obtained in a study of OX40 agonist ivuxolimab in advanced cancers. Whole-study context: Ivuxolimab, an agonist antibody against OX40 (CD134), was given to patients. The group had a mean age of around 60 years, ranged from roughly 20 to 80, and was 75% to 85% male.

Sequenced by immunoSEQ multiplex PCR; TCRdb stores in-frame clones only, minus some. This table holds fewer than 65,000 clones, around 90% found once. Study results and limitations: Low normalized T-cell clonal expansion was additionally recorded for some nonresponders.

The starting material was CD4+ or CD8+ T cells sorted from blood, obtained in a trial of the OX40 agonist ivuxolimab. This clonotype was sampled from an adult with an advanced solid tumor such as melanoma, head and neck, liver or kidney cancer.

CDR3 protein: CASSLAGSYNYGYTF. The CDR3 DNA sequence: TGCGCCAGCAGCTTGGCTGGCAGCTATAACTATGGCTACACCTTC. This chain connects TRBV5-1 to TRBJ1-2; D unresolved. Per the germline V gene, CDR1 is SGHRS and CDR2 is YFSETQ. Trimming removed 0 bases at V and 1 base at J, with 10 bases between. The CDR3 covers 15 residues.